The sequence of this T cell receptor (beta chain) was determined in a study of a mutant IDH1 vaccine in newly diagnosed glioma. Study observations and caveats: Overall, 85% to 95% of patients had vaccine-induced immune responses.

The repertoire was sequenced with immunoSEQ multiplex PCR; TCRdb's copy has only in-frame clones and lacks some. The sample holds tens of thousands of clones, roughly 80% seen once. A remark on this clone: The antigen remains unidentified.

There are 14 residues in the CDR3. V lost 0 bases and J lost 4, with 9 bases in between. The germline gives CDR1 SGHVS, CDR2 FQNEAQ. Documented time point: baseline, week 1 (first vaccination visit). Treatment indicated: pre-vaccination baseline after standard-of-care therapy. V gene TRBV7-8 combines with J gene TRBJ1-2; D unclear. The receptor was isolated from a woman aged 35 to 49 with glioma. The material sequenced was PBMCs, taken from a glioma patient treated with radiotherapy, temozolomide or both. This CDR3 reads CASSLATGAYGYTF. As DNA, the CDR3 is TGTGCCAGCAGCTTAGCTACGGGAGCCTATGGCTACACCTTC. The whole variable domain, remainder taken from reference TRBV7-8 and TRBJ1-2, is GAGVSQSPRYKVAKRGQDVALRCDPISGHVSLFWYQQALGQGPEFLTYFQNEAQLDKSGLPSDRFFAERPEGSVSTLKIQRTQQEDSAVYLCASSLATGAYGYTFGSGTRLTVV.